Following are 17 T cell receptor beta chains from one sample sequenced in a study. TCRdb fed the RT-PCR reads into MiXCR, producing one record per CDR3 protein. The table shows 550,000 to 750,000 distinct CDR3 sequences, with approximately 15% occurring only once. The sequenced material came from memory CD4+ T cells from blood. These receptors all come from a female donor in good health, serving as a healthy control.

Only a few counts were recorded for this clonotype. The chain combines TRBV6-5 with TRBJ2-5; TRBD1 matches at 8 bases. Germline CDR1 reads MNHEY; CDR2 reads SVGAGI. This CDR3 region has 17 residues. Trimming cost V 0 bases and J 1 base; bases outside gene matches: 7. CDR3 coding DNA: TGTGCCAGCAGTTACTCAGGGGGGACAGGACGCCAAGAGACCCAGTACTTC. Protein sequence: CASSYSGGTGRQETQYF.

This clonotype was counted a few times. The chain couples TRBV28 to TRBJ2-3; D gene unclear. Germline V gives CDR1 MDHEN, CDR2 SYDVKM. V lost 11 bases and J lost 0, with 12 bases in between. The length of the CDR3 is 13 residues. CDR3 nucleotide sequence: TGTGCCGGCTCCAGACCCAGCACAGATACGCAGTATTTT. Translation gives CAGSRPSTDTQYF.

There are many counts of this clonotype. This chain joins TRBV25-1 and TRBJ1-1; no firm D call. This CDR3 has 12 residues. The germline CDR1 and CDR2 sequences are MGHDK and SYGVNS. The V gene lost 4 bases and the J gene lost 2 bases, with 5 bases spanning the gap. The CDR3 is CASSVSNTEAFF. CDR3 sequence (DNA): TGTGCCAGCAGTGTCAGCAACACTGAAGCTTTCTTT.

This clonotype was seen many times. This sequence joins TRBV5-5 and TRBJ2-1, with D perhaps TRBD1 (6 bases). Between the trimmed V and J ends, which lost 4 bases and 0 bases, there was a span of 14 bases. CDR1 is SGHKS and CDR2 is YYEKEE in the germline V gene (reference sequence). The CDR3 is 16 residues long. The CDR3, as DNA: TGTGCCAGCAGCCTGACAGGTGACAGCTCCTACAATGAGCAGTTCTTC. This encodes CASSLTGDSSYNEQFF.

The chain combines TRBV7-7 with TRBJ2-1, with D possibly TRBD2 on 5 matching bases. Deletions cut 5 bases from V and 7 bases from J, with 12 bases between. Germline lookup yields CDR1 SSHAT and CDR2 FNYEAQ (reference sequence). The length of the CDR3 is 13 residues. The CDR3 here is CASSPSPGNEQFF. CDR3 bases: TGTGCCAGCAGCCCCTCCCCGGGAAATGAGCAGTTCTTC.

J is TRBJ1-3 and V is TRBV14, with D possibly being TRBD1 (6 bases). Trimming took off 1 base at V and 3 bases at J, with 7 bases between the two ends. This CDR3 is built from 14 residues. Germline CDR1 and CDR2: SGHDN and FVKESK. The CDR3 DNA reads as TGTGCCAGCAGCCAAGGGGGGCGTGGAAACACCATATATTTT. Protein product: CASSQGGRGNTIYF.

CDR3 sequence: CASSGDSANYGYTF. The DNA for the CDR3 is TGTGCCAGCAGCGGGGACAGCGCAAACTATGGCTACACCTTC. The gene calls are TRBV12-3 or TRBV12-4 and TRBJ1-2; 7 bases map to TRBD1. The CDR3 loop spans 14 amino acids. Trimming at V came to 6 bases and at J to 2 bases, leaving 6 bases not matched to a gene.

This clonotype was seen ten or more times. The chain carries TRBV27 and TRBJ1-6; tentatively, D is TRBD1 (6 bases). This CDR3 is built from 13 residues. V dropped 4 bases and J dropped 16 bases, with 17 bases sitting between them. Per the germline V gene, CDR1 is MNHEY and CDR2 is SMNVEV (reference sequence). For the CDR3, the DNA is TGTGCCAGCAGTTCAAACAGGGAAACCAGGCTCCACTTT. It is translated as CASSSNRETRLHF.

The V call is TRBV20-1, the J call TRBJ1-2; TRBD1 agrees at 11 bases. CDR3 size: 14 residues. V dropped 4 bases and J dropped 6; count of bases not matched to a gene: 7. CDR1 is DFQATT, CDR2 SNEGSKA, per germline (reference sequence). CDR3 DNA: TGCAGTGCTACCACGGGACAGGGGGTTGATGGCTACACCTTC. Translation gives CSATTGQGVDGYTF.

This clonotype was recorded at least ten times. The chain combines TRBV6-5 with TRBJ2-1; the D call may be TRBD1 or TRBD2 (5 bases each). The CDR3 has 14 amino acids. Germline V gene data show CDR1 as MNHEY and CDR2 as SVGAGI. V was clipped by 7 bases and J by 6 bases, with 16 bases between them. DNA for the CDR3: TGTGCCAGCAATTGGGCTGGGGACCTCAATGAGCAGTTCTTC. This translates into CASNWAGDLNEQFF.

This clonotype was detected only a few times. The V call is TRBV10-3, the J call TRBJ2-6; 7 nucleotides agree with TRBD1. This CDR3 has 19 residues. V dropped 2 bases and J dropped 0; count of bases not matched to a gene: 10. Per the germline V gene, CDR1 is ENHRY and CDR2 is SYGVKD. The CDR3 here is CAISELPGQAGSGANVLTF. DNA for the CDR3: TGTGCCATCAGTGAGCTGCCTGGACAGGCCGGCTCTGGGGCCAACGTCCTGACTTTC.

This clonotype has more than one count but fewer than ten. V gene TRBV4-1 combines with J gene TRBJ2-4, with 10 bases aligning to TRBD2. The CDR3 has 16 amino acids. V shed 4 bases, J shed 3 bases, and the junction held 6 bases outside the gene matches. Germline V gene sequence: CDR1 MGHRA, CDR2 YSYEKL. The CDR3 DNA follows: TGCGCCAGCAGCCCGGGACTAGCGTATAACAAAAACATTCAGTACTTC. Protein sequence: CASSPGLAYNKNIQYF.

This clonotype was seen a handful of times. The chain couples TRBV7-2 to TRBJ1-5; D ambiguous. Germline CDR1 and CDR2: SGHTA and FQGNSA. Between the trimmed V and J ends, which lost 1 base and 0 bases, there was a span of 7 bases. The CDR3 extends over 15 amino acids. CDR3 DNA: TGTGCCAGCAGCTTAGAGGTCCTTAGCAATCAGCCCCAGCATTTT. Its translation is CASSLEVLSNQPQHF.

This clonotype was seen at least ten times. This rearrangement joins TRBV6-5 to TRBJ2-7; D possibly corresponds to TRBD2 (7 bases). The CDR3 loop spans 15 amino acids. Looked up from germline, CDR1 is MNHEY and CDR2 is SVGAGI. Trimming left V 2 bases short and J 2 bases short, with 13 bases between. CDR3 in DNA: TGTGCCAGCAGTTACACCTCGGGGGGCCCCTACGAGCAGTACTTC. This gives the protein CASSYTSGGPYEQYF.

This clonotype was counted only a few times. The CDR3 region is CASSLGTFGGRRLGSYNEQFF. The CDR3 DNA is TGTGCCAGCAGCTTAGGGACTTTCGGCGGGAGGCGATTGGGTTCCTACAATGAGCAGTTCTTC. V gene TRBV11-2 combines with J gene TRBJ2-1; the match to TRBD2 covers 8 bases. The junction had 18 bases not matched to a gene; V was cut back by 1 base and J by 1 base. The CDR3 length is 21 residues. Germline-derived CDR1 and CDR2 are SGHAT and FQNNGV.

This CDR3 is CASSSTRQGEAFF. As DNA, the CDR3 is TGTGCCAGCAGTTCCACTAGACAGGGGGAAGCTTTCTTT. The genes are TRBV12-3 or TRBV12-4 and TRBJ1-1; 8 bases are a match to TRBD1. The CDR3 contains 13 residues. Germline trimming cut 4 bases from V and 8 bases from J; bases unmatched to any gene: 6.

The chain combines TRBV4-3 with TRBJ1-4; D unresolved. Trimming removed 0 bases from V and 5 bases from J, with 7 bases in between. CDR3 length: 14 residues. Looked up from germline, CDR1 is LGHNA and CDR2 is YSLEER. The CDR3 here is CASSQDVSNEKLFF. CDR3 nucleotides: TGCGCCAGCAGCCAAGACGTTTCAAATGAAAAACTGTTTTTT.